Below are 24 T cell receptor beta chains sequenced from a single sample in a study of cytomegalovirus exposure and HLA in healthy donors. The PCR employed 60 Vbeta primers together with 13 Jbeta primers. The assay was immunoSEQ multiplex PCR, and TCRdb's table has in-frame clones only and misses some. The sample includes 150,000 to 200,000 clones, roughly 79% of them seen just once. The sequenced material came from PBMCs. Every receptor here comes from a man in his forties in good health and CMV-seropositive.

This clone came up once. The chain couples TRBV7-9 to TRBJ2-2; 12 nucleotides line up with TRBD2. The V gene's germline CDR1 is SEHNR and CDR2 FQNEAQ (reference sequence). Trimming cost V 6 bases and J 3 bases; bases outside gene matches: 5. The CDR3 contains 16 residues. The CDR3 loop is CASRSGLAGYTGELFF. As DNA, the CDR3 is TGTGCCAGCAGATCGGGACTAGCGGGCTACACCGGGGAGCTGTTTTTT.

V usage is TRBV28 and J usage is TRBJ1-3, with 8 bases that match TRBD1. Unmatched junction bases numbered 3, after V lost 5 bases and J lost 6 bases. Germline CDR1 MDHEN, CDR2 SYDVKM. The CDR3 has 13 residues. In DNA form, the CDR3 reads TGTGCCAGCAGTCTGGGACAGGAAAACACCATATATTTT. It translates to CASSLGQENTIYF.

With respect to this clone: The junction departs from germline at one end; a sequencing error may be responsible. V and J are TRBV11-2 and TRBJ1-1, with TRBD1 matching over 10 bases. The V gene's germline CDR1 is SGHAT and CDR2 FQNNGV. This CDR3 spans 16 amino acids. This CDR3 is CASSPYLGQGNAEAFF. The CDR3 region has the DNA TGTGCCAGCAGCCCATACCTGGGACAGGGGAACGCTGAAGCTTTCTTT. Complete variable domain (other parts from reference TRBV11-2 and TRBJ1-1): EAGVAQSPRYKIIEKRQSVAFWCNPISGHATLYWYQQILGQGPKLLIQFQNNGVVDDSQLPKDRFSAERLKGVDSTLKIQPAKLEDSAVYLCASSPYLGQGNAEAFFGQGTRLTVV.

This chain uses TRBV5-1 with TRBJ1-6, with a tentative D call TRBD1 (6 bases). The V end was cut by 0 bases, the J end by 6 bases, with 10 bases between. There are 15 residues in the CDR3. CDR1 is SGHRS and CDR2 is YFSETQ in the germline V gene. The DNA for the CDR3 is TGCGCCAGCAGCTTGGTGGACAGCCTTAATTCACCCCTCCACTTT. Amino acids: CASSLVDSLNSPLHF.

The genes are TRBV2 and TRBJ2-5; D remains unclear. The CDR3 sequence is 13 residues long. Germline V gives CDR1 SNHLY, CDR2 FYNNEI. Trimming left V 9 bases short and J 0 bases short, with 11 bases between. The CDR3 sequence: CASSNENQETQYF. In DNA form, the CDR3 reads TGTGCCAGTAGCAACGAAAACCAAGAGACCCAGTACTTC.

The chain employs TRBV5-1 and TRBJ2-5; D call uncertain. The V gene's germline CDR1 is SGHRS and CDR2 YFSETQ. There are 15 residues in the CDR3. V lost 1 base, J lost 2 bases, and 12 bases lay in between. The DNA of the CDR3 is TGCGCCAGCAGCTTGAGGTCTAGTTCGCAAGAGACCCAGTACTTC. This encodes CASSLRSSSQETQYF.

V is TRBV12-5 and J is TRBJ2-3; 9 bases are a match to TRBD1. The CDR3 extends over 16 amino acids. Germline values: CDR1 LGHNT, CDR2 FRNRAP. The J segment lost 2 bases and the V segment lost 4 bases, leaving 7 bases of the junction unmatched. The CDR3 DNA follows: TGTGCTAGTGGTTCCAGGGACAGGGAATACACAGATACGCAGTATTTT. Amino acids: CASGSRDREYTDTQYF.

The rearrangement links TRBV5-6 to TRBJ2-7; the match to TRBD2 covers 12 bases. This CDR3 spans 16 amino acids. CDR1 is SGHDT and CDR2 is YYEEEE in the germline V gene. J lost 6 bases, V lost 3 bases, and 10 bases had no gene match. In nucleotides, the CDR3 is TGTGCCAGCAGCTCCAGTTCACTAGCGGGAGGAGGCGAGCAGTACTTC. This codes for CASSSSSLAGGGEQYF.

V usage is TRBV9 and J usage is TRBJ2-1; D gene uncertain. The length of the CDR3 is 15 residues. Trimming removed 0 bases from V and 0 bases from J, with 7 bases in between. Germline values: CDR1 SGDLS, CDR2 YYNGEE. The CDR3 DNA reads TGTGCCAGCAGCGTAGGCCAGAACTCCTACAATGAGCAGTTCTTC. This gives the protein CASSVGQNSYNEQFF. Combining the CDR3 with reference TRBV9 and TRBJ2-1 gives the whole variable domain DSGVTQTPKHLITATGQRVTLRCSPRSGDLSVYWYQQSLDQGLQFLIQYYNGEERAKGNILERFSAQQFPDLHSELNLSSLELGDSALYFCASSVGQNSYNEQFFGPGTRLTVL.

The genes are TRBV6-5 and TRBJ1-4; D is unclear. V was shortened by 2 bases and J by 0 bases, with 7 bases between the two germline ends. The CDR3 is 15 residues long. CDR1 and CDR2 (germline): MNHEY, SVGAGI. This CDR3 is CASSYGSSTNEKLFF. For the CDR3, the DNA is TGTGCCAGCAGTTACGGGAGCTCAACTAATGAAAAACTGTTTTTT.

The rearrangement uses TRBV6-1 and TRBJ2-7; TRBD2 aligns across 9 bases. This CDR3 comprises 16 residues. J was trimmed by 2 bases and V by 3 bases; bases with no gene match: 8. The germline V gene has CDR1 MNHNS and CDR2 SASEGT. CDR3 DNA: TGTGCCAGCAGTGAGACTAGCGGACCGAACGCCTACGAGCAGTACTTC. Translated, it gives CASSETSGPNAYEQYF.

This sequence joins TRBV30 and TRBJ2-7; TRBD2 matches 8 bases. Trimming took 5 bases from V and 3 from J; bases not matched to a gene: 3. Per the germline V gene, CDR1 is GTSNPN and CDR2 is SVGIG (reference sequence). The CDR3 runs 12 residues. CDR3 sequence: CAWESGGYEQYF. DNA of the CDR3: TGTGCCTGGGAGAGCGGGGGCTACGAGCAGTACTTC.

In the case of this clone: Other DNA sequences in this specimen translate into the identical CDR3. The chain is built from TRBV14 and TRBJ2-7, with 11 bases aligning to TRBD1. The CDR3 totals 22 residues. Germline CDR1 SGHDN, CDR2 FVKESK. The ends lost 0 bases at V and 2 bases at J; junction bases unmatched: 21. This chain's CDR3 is CASSQDFWEGQGAFFSTYEQYF. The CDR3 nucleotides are TGTGCCAGCAGCCAAGATTTTTGGGAAGGACAGGGGGCCTTTTTCAGTACCTACGAGCAGTACTTC.

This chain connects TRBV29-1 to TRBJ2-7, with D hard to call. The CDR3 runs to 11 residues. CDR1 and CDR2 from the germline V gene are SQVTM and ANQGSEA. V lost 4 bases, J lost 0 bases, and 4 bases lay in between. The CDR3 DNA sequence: TGCAGCGTTGGCGTCTCCTACGAGCAGTACTTC. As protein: CSVGVSYEQYF.

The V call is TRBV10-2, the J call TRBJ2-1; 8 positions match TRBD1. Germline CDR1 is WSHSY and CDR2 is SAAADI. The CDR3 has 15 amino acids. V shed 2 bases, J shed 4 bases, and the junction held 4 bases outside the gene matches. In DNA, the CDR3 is TGCGCCAGCAGTGAGGGACAGGGCCTTTACAATGAGCAGTTCTTC. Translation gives CASSEGQGLYNEQFF.

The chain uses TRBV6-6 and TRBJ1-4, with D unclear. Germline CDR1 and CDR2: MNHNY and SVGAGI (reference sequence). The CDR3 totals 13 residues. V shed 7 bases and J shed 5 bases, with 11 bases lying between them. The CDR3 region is CASNSGLNEKLFF. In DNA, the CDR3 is TGTGCCAGCAACTCGGGGTTGAATGAAAAACTGTTTTTT.

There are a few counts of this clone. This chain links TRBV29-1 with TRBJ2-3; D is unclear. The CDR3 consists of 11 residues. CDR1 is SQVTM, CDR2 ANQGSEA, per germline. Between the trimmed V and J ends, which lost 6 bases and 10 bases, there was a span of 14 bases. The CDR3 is CSVENRSAQYF. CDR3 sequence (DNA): TGCAGCGTCGAAAACCGGTCGGCGCAGTATTTT.

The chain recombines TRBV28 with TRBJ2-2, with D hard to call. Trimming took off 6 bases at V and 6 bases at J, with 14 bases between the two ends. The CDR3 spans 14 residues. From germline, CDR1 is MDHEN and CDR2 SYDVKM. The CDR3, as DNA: TGTGCCAGCAGCGCGCCCCCGCTTTCCGGGGAGCTGTTTTTT. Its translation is CASSAPPLSGELFF.

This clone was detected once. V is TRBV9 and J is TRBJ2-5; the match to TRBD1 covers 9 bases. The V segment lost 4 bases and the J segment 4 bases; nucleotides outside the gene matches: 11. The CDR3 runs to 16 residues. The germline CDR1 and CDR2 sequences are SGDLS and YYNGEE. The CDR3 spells CASSPHSGTGRETQYF. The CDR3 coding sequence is TGTGCCAGCAGCCCCCATTCCGGGACAGGGAGAGAGACCCAGTACTTC.

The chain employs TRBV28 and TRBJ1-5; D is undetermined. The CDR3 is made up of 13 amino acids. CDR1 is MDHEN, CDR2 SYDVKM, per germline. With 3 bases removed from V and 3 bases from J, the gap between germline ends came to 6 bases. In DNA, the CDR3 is TGTGCCAGCAGTTTCTTAGCCAATCAGCCCCAGCATTTT. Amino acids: CASSFLANQPQHF.

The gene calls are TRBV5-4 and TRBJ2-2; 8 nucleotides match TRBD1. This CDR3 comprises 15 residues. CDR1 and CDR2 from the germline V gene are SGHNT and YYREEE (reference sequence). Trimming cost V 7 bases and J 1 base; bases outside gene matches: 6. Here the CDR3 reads CASLRQGMNTGELFF. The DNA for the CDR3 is TGTGCCAGCCTAAGACAGGGGATGAACACCGGGGAGCTGTTTTTT.

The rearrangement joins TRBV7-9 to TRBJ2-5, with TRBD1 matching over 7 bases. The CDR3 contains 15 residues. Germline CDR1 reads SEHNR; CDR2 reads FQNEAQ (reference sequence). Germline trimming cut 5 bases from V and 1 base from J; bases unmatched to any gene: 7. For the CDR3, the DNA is TGTGCCAGCAGCCCATCGACAGGGCCCCAAGAGACCCAGTACTTC. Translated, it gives CASSPSTGPQETQYF.

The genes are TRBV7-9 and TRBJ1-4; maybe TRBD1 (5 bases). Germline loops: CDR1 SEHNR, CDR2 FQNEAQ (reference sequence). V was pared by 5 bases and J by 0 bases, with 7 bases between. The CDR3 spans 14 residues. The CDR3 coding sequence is TGTGCCAGCAGCCCCAGGGCAACTAATGAAAAACTGTTTTTT. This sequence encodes CASSPRATNEKLFF.

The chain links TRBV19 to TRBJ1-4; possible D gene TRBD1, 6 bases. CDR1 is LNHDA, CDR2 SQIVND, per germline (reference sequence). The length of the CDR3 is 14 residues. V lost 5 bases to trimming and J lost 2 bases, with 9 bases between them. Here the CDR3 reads CASSPGATNEKLFF. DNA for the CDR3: TGTGCCAGTAGTCCAGGGGCGACTAATGAAAAACTGTTTTTT.